This entry lists 8 T cell receptor beta chains sequenced from one sample in a study of cytomegalovirus exposure and HLA in healthy donors. The PCR contained 60 Vbeta and 13 Jbeta primers. TCRdb keeps only in-frame clones here, not all; method: immunoSEQ multiplex PCR. The sample lists 130,000 to 150,000 clones; 78% were seen once. Sample: PBMCs. All receptors come from a male donor in good health and CMV-seronegative.

This clone was recorded a few times. The rearrangement links TRBV7-8 to TRBJ1-5; 8 bases are a match to TRBD1. The germline CDR1 and CDR2 sequences are SGHVS and FQNEAQ. V lost 6 bases, J lost 2 bases, and 3 bases stayed unmatched. The CDR3 consists of 14 residues. In DNA form, the CDR3 reads TGTGCCAGCAGTCCGGGACAGGGCAATCAGCCCCAGCATTTT. This encodes CASSPGQGNQPQHF. The full variable domain, rest sourced from reference TRBV7-8 and TRBJ1-5, is GAGVSQSPRYKVAKRGQDVALRCDPISGHVSLFWYQQALGQGPEFLTYFQNEAQLDKSGLPSDRFFAERPEGSVSTLKIQRTQQEDSAVYLCASSPGQGNQPQHFGDGTRLSIL.

This clone was detected a few times. V and J are TRBV2 and TRBJ1-2; tentative D call: TRBD1 (5 bases). V lost 7 bases, J lost 7 bases, and 13 bases lay in between. Germline CDR1 reads SNHLY; CDR2 reads FYNNEI. The CDR3 is 12 amino acids. CDR3: CASIWDSLGYTF. Here the CDR3 DNA reads TGTGCCAGCATTTGGGACTCGCTTGGCTACACCTTC. Complete variable domain (other parts from reference TRBV2 and TRBJ1-2): EPEVTQTPSHQVTQMGQEVILRCVPISNHLYFYWYRQILGQKVEFLVSFYNNEISEKSEIFDDQFSVERPDGSNFTLKIRSTKLEDSAMYFCASIWDSLGYTFGSGTRLTVV.

This clone was seen once. The CDR3 nucleotides read TGTGCCAGCAGCGCGGGTTTTGGCAGGACGAACACTGAAGCTTTCTTT. It codes for CASSAGFGRTNTEAFF. The rearrangement links TRBV25-1 to TRBJ1-1; D is unclear. This CDR3 has 16 amino acids. V gave up 6 bases and J gave up 1 base, with 18 bases separating them. Germline V gene data show CDR1 as MGHDK and CDR2 as SYGVNS.

This chain connects TRBV30 to TRBJ1-4; 8 bases map to TRBD1. Germline CDR1 reads GTSNPN; CDR2 reads SVGIG (reference sequence). The CDR3 covers 13 residues. The trim removed 7 bases at V and 7 bases at J, leaving 8 bases unmatched. The CDR3 protein is CASTRGHREKLFF. In DNA form, the CDR3 reads TGTGCCTCAACCAGGGGGCATCGTGAAAAACTGTTTTTT.

The genes are TRBV2 and TRBJ2-6; D not resolved. Germline CDR1 and CDR2: SNHLY and FYNNEI. V was pared by 1 base and J by 2 bases, with 6 bases between. This CDR3 contains 15 residues. CDR3 region: CASSEDSAGANVLTF. The CDR3 DNA follows: TGTGCCAGCAGTGAAGATTCCGCTGGGGCCAACGTCCTGACTTTC.

The chain couples TRBV4-1 to TRBJ1-6, with D possibly matching TRBD1 (6 bases). The CDR3 consists of 15 residues. V was shortened by 1 base and J by 10 bases, with 14 bases between the two germline ends. Germline CDR1 reads MGHRA; CDR2 reads YSYEKL. The CDR3, as DNA: TGCGCCAGCAGCCAAGGGCAGGGGTCTAGCTCACCCCTCCACTTT. It codes for CASSQGQGSSSPLHF.

The chain carries TRBV19 and TRBJ1-4; 8 nucleotides line up with TRBD1. From germline, CDR1 is LNHDA and CDR2 SQIVND (reference sequence). The CDR3 consists of 15 residues. With V trimmed by 5 bases and J by 7 bases, 9 bases remained unmatched. This chain's CDR3 is CASSLTGTGTEKLFF. The CDR3 DNA reads as TGTGCCAGTAGTCTGACCGGGACAGGTACTGAAAAACTGTTTTTT.

For the CDR3, the DNA is TGTGCCTGGAGTTGGGAGAGCAATCAGCCCCAGCATTTT. Protein product: CAWSWESNQPQHF. The gene calls are TRBV30 and TRBJ1-5; D ambiguous. The CDR3 runs 13 residues. V lost 2 bases, J lost 1 base, and 6 bases lay in between. Germline values: CDR1 GTSNPN, CDR2 SVGIG (reference sequence).